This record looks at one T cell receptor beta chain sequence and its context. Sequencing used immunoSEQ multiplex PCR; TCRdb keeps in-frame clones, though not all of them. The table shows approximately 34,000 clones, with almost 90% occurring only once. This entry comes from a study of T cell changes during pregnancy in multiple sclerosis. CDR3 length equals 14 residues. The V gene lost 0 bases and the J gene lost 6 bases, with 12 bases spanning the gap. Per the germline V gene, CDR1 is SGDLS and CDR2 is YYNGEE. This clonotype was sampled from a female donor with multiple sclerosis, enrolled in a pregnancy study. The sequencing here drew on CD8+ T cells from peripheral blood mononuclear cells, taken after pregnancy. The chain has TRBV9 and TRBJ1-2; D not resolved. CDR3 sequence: CASSVALRLDGYTF. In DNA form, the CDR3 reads TGTGCCAGCAGCGTAGCCCTCCGACTGGATGGCTACACCTTC.